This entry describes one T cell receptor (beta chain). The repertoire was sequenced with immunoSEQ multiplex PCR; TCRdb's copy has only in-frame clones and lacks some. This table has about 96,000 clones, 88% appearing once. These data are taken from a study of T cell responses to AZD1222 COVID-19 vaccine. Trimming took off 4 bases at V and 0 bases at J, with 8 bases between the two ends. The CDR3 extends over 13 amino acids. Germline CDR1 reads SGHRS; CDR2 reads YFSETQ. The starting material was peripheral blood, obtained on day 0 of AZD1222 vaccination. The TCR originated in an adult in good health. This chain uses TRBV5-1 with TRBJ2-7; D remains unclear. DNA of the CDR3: TGCGCCAGCAGCCAGACCAGCTCCTACGAGCAGTACTTC. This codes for CASSQTSSYEQYF.